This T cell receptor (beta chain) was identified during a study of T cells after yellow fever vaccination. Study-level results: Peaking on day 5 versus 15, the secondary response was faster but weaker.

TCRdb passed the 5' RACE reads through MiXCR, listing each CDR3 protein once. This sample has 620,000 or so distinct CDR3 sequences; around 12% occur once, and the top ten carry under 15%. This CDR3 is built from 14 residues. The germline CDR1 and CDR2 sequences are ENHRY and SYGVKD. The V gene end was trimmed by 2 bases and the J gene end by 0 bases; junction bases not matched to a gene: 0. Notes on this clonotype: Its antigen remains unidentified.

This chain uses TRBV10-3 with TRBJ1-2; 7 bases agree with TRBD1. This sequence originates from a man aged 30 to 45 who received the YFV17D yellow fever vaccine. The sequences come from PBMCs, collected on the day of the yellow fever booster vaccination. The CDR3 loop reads CAISEGTANYGYTF. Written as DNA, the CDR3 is TGTGCCATCAGTGAGGGGACAGCTAACTATGGCTACACCTTC.